This T cell receptor (beta chain) is from a study of T cell responses to AZD1222 COVID-19 vaccine. Study-wide background: Some second doses came at about 4 weeks and others at about 12 weeks; these were pooled. The study, taken as a whole, reports: Spike-specific TCR breadth and depth rose after two AZD1222 doses. Every sample of the repertoires postdated the peak T cell response.

Of note for this clone: No antigen is known for it.

Per the germline V gene, CDR1 is SEHNR and CDR2 is FQNEAQ (reference sequence). Trimming took 5 bases from V and 7 from J, leaving 24 bases between them. This CDR3 comprises 17 residues. The assay was immunoSEQ multiplex PCR, and TCRdb's table has in-frame clones only and misses some. The data show approximately 120,000 clones, roughly 93% seen once. The material sequenced was peripheral blood, taken on day 0 of AZD1222 vaccination. The TCR comes from an adult in good health. The chain is built from TRBV7-9 and TRBJ2-1; D assignment may be TRBD1 or TRBD2 (5 bases each). This CDR3 reads CASSRLGVLLGRNEQFF. DNA of the CDR3: TGTGCCAGCAGCCGCTTGGGGGTGTTACTTGGTAGGAATGAGCAGTTCTTC. Filled out from reference TRBV7-9 and TRBJ2-1, the complete variable domain reads DTGVSQNPRHKITKRGQNVTFRCDPISEHNRLYWYRQTLGQGPEFLTYFQNEAQLEKSRLLSDRFSAERPKGSFSTLEIQRTEQGDSAMYLCASSRLGVLLGRNEQFFGPGTRLTVL.